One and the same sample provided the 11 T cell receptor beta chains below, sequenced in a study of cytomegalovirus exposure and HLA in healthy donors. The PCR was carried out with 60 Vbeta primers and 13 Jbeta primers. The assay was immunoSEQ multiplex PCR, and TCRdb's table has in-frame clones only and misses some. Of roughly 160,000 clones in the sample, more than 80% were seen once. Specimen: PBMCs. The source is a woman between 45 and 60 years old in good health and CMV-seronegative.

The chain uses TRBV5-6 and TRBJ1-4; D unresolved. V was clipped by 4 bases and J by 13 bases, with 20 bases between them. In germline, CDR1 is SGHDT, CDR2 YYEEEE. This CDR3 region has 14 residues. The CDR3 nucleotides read TGTGCCAGCAGCCCCGCCTTGGGCAGTGATCGACTGTTTTTT. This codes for CASSPALGSDRLFF.

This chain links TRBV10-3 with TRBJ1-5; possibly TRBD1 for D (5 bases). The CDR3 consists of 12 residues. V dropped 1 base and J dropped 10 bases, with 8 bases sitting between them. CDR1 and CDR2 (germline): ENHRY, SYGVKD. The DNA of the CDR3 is TGTGCCATCAGTGAGTGGGGCGATCCCCAGCATTTT. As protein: CAISEWGDPQHF.

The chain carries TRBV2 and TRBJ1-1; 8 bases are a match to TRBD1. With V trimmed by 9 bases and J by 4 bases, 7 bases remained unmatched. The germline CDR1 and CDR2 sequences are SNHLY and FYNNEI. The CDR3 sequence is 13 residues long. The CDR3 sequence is CASRSGGLTEAFF. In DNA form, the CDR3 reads TGTGCCAGTCGGTCAGGGGGCCTCACTGAAGCTTTCTTT.

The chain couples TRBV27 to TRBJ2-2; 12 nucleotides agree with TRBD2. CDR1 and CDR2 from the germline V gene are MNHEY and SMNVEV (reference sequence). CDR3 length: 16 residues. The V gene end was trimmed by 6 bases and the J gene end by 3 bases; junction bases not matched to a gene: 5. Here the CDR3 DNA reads TGTGCCAGCAGACTCCTAGCGGGGGGGCACACCGGGGAGCTGTTTTTT. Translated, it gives CASRLLAGGHTGELFF.

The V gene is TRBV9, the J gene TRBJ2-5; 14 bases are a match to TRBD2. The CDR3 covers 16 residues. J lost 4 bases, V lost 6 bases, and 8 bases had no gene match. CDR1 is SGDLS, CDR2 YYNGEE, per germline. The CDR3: CASNIGTSGGSETQYF. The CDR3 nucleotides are TGTGCCAGCAACATTGGGACTAGCGGGGGATCAGAGACCCAGTACTTC.

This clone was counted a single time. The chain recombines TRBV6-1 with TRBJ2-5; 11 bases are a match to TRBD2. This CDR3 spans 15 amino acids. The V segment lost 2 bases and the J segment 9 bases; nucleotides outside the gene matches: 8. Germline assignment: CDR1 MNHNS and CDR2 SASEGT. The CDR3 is CASSENTSGGSPQYF. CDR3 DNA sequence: TGTGCCAGCAGTGAAAATACTAGCGGGGGTTCCCCCCAGTACTTC.

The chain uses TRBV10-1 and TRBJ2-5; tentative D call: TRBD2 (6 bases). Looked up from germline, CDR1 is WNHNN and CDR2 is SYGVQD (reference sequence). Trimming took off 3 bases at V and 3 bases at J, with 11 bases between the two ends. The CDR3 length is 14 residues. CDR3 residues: CASSDPASEETQYF. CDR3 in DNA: TGCGCCAGCAGTGACCCGGCTAGCGAAGAGACCCAGTACTTC.

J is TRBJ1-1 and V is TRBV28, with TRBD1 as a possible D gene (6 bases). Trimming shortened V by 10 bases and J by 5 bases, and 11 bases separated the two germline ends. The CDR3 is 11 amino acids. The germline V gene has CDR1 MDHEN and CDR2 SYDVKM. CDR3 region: CATGERTEAFF. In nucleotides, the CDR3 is TGTGCCACAGGGGAAAGGACTGAAGCTTTCTTT.

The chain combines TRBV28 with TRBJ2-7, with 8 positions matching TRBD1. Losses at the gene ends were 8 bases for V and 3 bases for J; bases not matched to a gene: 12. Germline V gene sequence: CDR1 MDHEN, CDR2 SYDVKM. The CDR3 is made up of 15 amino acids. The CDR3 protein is CASYETGGMIYEQYF. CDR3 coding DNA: TGTGCCAGCTACGAAACAGGGGGAATGATCTACGAGCAGTACTTC.

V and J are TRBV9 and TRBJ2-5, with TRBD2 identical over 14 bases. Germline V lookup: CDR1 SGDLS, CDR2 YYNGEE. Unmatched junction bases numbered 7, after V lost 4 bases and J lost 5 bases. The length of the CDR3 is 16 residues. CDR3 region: CASSPGLAGVGETQYF. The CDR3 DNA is TGTGCCAGCAGCCCGGGACTAGCGGGAGTGGGGGAGACCCAGTACTTC.

The DNA of the CDR3 is TGTGCCAGCAGCTACACTACGGCGGATACGCAGTATTTT. Its protein product is CASSYTTADTQYF. The V gene is TRBV5-4, the J gene TRBJ2-3; no reliable D call. Trimming shortened V by 3 bases and J by 6 bases, and 11 bases separated the two germline ends. The CDR3 spans 13 residues. Germline loops: CDR1 SGHNT, CDR2 YYREEE (reference sequence).